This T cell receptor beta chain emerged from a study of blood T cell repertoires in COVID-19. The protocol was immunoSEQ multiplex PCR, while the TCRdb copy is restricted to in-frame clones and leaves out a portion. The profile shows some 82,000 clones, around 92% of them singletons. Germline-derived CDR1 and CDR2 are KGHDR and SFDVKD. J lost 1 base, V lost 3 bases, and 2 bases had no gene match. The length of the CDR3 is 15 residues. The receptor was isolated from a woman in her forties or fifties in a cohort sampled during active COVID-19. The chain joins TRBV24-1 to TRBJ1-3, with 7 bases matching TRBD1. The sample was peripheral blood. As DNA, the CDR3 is TGTGCCACCAGTGATCCGACAGGGTCTGGAAACACCATATATTTT. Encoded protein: CATSDPTGSGNTIYF.